The 6 T cell receptor beta chains below come from one sample, sequenced in a study of radiotherapy plus CTLA-4 blockade in lung cancer. Measured with immunoSEQ multiplex PCR; TCRdb has only the in-frame clones, and not every one. This sample has 55,000 to 80,000 clones, with approximately 80% found just once. The source was peripheral blood, collected from a patient treated with radiotherapy plus ipilimumab. The source is a human donor with non-small cell lung cancer who had a complete response to radiotherapy plus ipilimumab.

J is TRBJ2-2 and V is TRBV7-9; D possibly corresponds to TRBD1 (6 bases). The CDR3 extends over 14 amino acids. V dropped 11 bases and J dropped 0 bases, with 13 bases sitting between them. Germline loops: CDR1 SEHNR, CDR2 FQNEAQ (reference sequence). The CDR3 is CAGLGQANTGELFF. CDR3 in DNA: TGTGCCGGCCTGGGACAAGCGAACACCGGGGAGCTGTTTTTT.

The chain recombines TRBV4-3 with TRBJ1-4; D gene ambiguous. V lost 0 bases to trimming and J lost 0 bases, with 11 bases between them. The CDR3 sequence is 17 residues long. The germline gives CDR1 LGHNA, CDR2 YSLEER. As DNA, the CDR3 is TGCGCCAGCAGCCAAGATAGAGCCTCTTCAACTAATGAAAAACTGTTTTTT. Protein: CASSQDRASSTNEKLFF.

V gene TRBV9 combines with J gene TRBJ1-1; D uncertain. This CDR3 comprises 13 residues. CDR1 is SGDLS, CDR2 YYNGEE, per germline. V lost 0 bases and J lost 0, with 3 bases in between. In DNA form, the CDR3 reads TGTGCCAGCAGCGTAGTTCTGAACACTGAAGCTTTCTTT. It translates to CASSVVLNTEAFF.

V gene TRBV10-3 combines with J gene TRBJ2-3; D is unresolved. Germline loops: CDR1 ENHRY, CDR2 SYGVKD. CDR3 length equals 15 residues. V was pared by 2 bases and J by 0 bases, with 9 bases between. CDR3 nucleotide sequence: TGTGCCATCAGTGAGGGCCACCCGAGCACAGATACGCAGTATTTT. Encoded protein: CAISEGHPSTDTQYF.

V and J are TRBV11-3 and TRBJ1-4; D ambiguous. With 2 bases removed from V and 0 bases from J, the gap between germline ends came to 7 bases. Per the germline V gene, CDR1 is SGHNT and CDR2 is YENEEA. This CDR3 has 15 amino acids. The DNA for the CDR3 is TGTGCCAGCAGCTTAATGGCCGCAACTAATGAAAAACTGTTTTTT. As protein: CASSLMAATNEKLFF.

The chain is built from TRBV7-8 and TRBJ1-1, with TRBD1 matching 8 bases. V shed 0 bases and J 6 bases; nucleotides not matched to a gene: 3. The CDR3 consists of 14 residues. CDR1 is SGHVS and CDR2 is FQNEAQ in the germline V gene. This chain's CDR3 is CASSLAPGGSEAFF. In DNA, the CDR3 is TGTGCCAGCAGCTTAGCGCCAGGGGGCTCTGAAGCTTTCTTT.